This T cell receptor (beta chain) was documented in a study of cytomegalovirus exposure and HLA in healthy donors. About the study: Earlier, 150 million to 200 million T cells were analyzed, and around 100 million unique TCR beta sequences were found among them.

PCR amplification relied on 60 Vbeta primers (plus 13 Jbeta primers). Authors' methods: Unique TCR beta chains totaled roughly 81 million in a later count, with roughly 10 million of them shared. Measured with immunoSEQ multiplex PCR; TCRdb has only the in-frame clones, and not every one. D and trimming were read from the DNA, whereas the V and J calls and clone size are those reported in that table. The sample includes approximately 75,000 clones. The V segment lost 1 base and the J segment 4 bases; nucleotides outside the gene matches: 12. The CDR3 has 17 residues. The germline V gene encodes CDR1 LGHNA and CDR2 YSLEER.

The chain employs TRBV4-3 and TRBJ1-2; 7 nucleotides match TRBD1. The sequence derives from a boy younger than 18 in good health and CMV-seronegative. The sequenced material came from PBMCs. The CDR3 DNA is TGCGCCAGCAGCCAAGGGATACGACAGGGCAGTAGCTATGGCTACACCTTC. Encoded protein: CASSQGIRQGSSYGYTF.